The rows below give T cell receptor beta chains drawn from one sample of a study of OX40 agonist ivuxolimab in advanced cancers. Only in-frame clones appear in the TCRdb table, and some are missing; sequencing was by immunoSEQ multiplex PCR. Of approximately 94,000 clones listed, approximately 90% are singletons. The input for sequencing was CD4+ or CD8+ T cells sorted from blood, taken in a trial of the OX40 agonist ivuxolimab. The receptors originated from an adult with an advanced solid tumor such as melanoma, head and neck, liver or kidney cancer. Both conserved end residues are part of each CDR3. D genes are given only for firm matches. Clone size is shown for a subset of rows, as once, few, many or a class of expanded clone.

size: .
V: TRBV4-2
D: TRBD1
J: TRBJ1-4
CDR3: CASSQAGGYNEKLFF
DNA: TGTGCCAGCAGCCAAGCAGGGGGTTATAATGAAAAACTGTTTTTT

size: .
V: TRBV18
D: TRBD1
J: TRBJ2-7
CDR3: CASSPLSPGQGEKQYF
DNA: TGTGCCAGCTCTCCTCTATCACCCGGACAGGGGGAAAAGCAGTACTTC

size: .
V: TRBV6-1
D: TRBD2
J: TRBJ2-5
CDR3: CANSPEREASQYF
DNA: TGTGCCAACAGCCCCGAGCGGGAGGCGTCCCAGTACTTC

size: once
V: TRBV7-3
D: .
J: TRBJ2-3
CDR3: CASSLGGSDTQYF
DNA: TGTGCCAGCAGTCTGGGGGGATCGGATACGCAGTATTTT

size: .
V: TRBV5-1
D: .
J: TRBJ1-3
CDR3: CASSDTGRSSGNTIYF
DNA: TGCGCCAGCAGCGACACGGGACGCAGCTCTGGAAACACCATATATTTT

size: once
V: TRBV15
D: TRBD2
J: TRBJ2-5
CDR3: CATSGGLAGGETQYF
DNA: TGTGCCACCAGCGGCGGACTAGCGGGAGGAGAGACCCAGTACTTC

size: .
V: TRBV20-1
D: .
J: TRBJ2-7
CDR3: CSAPGGHEQYF
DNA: TGCAGTGCCCCGGGGGGCCACGAGCAGTACTTC

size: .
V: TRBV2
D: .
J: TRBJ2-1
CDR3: CAVGELVPFF
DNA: TGTGCCGTGGGGGAGCTAGTGCCGTTCTTC

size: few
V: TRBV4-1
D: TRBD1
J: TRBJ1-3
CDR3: CASSLGPDRGNTIYF
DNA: TGCGCCAGCAGCCTTGGTCCGGACAGGGGAAACACCATATATTTT

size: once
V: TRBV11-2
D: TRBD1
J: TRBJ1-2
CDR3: CASSSLGGGQRTNYGYTF
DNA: TGTGCCAGCAGCTCCTTAGGGGGGGGACAGAGAACTAACTATGGCTACACCTTC

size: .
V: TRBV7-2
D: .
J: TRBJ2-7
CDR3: CASSLVYSSYEQYF
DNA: TGTGCCAGCAGCTTAGTATACAGCTCCTACGAGCAGTACTTC

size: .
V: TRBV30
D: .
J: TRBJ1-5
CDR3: CAWSFGENQPQHF
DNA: TGTGCCTGGAGTTTCGGCGAGAATCAGCCCCAGCATTTT

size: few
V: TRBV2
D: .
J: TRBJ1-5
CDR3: CASRGQRLSGPQHF
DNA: TGTGCCAGCCGTGGACAGCGGCTATCAGGGCCCCAGCATTTT